The present T cell receptor (beta chain) was sequenced within a study of preoperative IRX-2 immunotherapy in early breast cancer (dated by TCRdb to 2018 to 2020). A word on this clone: Its antigen target is currently unknown. No much larger clone exists at a distance of one base, and base qualities are not known.

The junction carries 12 bases between V and J, which are trimmed by 0 bases and 0 bases respectively. Based on the germline V gene, the CDR1 and CDR2 sequences are SGHRS and YFSETQ. The CDR3 contains 16 residues, cysteine and phenylalanine counted. Just CDR3 DNA is preserved here, 48 bases in frame from base 1. Interpreted using the paper, the treatment or condition label stands for: preoperative locoregional IRX-2 cytokine immunotherapy. The samples were obtained from a phase Ib study that tested preoperative, locoregional IRX-2 cytokine immunotherapy designed to prime immune responses. Before surgery, IRX-2 was given to the donors, who were patients with early-stage breast cancer. The library was made by the immunoSEQ multiplex PCR assay. Sourced from immuneACCESS, this table was stored by TCRdb with only in-frame sequences that have V and J called. A share of the clones is absent; for the studies checked, an unresolved V gene accounts for under half, and the remainder has no known explanation. A total of 30,000 to 45,000 clones appear in this sample, around four fifths of them only once. Together, the top ten hold around 1.4% of the sample.

The chain was built from TRBV5-1 and TRBJ1-1; 5 matching bases give a weak D call of TRBD1. Specimen: lymph node tissue, collected after IRX-2 immunotherapy. The receptor was derived from a human donor with breast cancer. In nucleotide form, the sequence is TGCGCCAGCAGCTTGGGAATGGGACCGATGAACACTGAAGCTTTCTTT. The resulting protein is CASSLGMGPMNTEAFF.